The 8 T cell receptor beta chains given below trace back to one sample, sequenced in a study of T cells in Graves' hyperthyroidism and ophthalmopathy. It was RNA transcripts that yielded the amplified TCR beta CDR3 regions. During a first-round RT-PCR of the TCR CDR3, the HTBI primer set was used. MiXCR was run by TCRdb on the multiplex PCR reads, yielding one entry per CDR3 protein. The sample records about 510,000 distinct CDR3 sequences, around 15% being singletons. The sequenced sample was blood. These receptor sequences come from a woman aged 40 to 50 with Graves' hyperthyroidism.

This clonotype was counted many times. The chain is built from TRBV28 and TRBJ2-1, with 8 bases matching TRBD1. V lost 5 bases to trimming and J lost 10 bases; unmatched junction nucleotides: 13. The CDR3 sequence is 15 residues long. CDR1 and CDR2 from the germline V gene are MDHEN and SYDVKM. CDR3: CASSPPTGAGWEQFF. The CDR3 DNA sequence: TGTGCCAGCAGTCCCCCGACAGGGGCCGGGTGGGAGCAGTTCTTC.

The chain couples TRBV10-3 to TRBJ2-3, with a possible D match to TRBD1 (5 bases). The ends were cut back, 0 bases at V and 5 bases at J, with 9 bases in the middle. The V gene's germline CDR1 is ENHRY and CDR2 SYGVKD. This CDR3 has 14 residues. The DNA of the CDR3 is TGTGCCATCAGTGAGTCGCCTAGGGGAGATACGCAGTATTTT. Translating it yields CAISESPRGDTQYF.

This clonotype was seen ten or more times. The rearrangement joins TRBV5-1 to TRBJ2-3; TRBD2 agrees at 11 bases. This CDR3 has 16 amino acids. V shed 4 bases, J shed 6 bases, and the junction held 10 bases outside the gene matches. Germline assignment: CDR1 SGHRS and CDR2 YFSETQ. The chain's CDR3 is CASSPSSSGGTDTQYF. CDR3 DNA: TGCGCCAGCAGCCCGTCATCTAGCGGGGGGACGGATACGCAGTATTTT.

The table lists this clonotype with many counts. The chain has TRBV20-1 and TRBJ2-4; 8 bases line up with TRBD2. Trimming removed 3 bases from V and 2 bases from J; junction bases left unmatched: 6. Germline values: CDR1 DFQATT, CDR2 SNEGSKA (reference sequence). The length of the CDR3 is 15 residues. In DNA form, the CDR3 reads TGCAGTGCTAGCCCAGCGGGAGCTCCCAAAAACATTCAGTACTTC. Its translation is CSASPAGAPKNIQYF.

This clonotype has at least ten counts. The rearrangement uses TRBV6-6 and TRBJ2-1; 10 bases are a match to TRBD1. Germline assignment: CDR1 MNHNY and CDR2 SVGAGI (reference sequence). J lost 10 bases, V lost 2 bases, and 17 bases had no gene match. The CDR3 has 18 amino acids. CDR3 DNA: TGTGCCAGCAGTTACCCAAGATCCTCCGGGACAGGGGAGGGGGAGCAGTTCTTC. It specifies CASSYPRSSGTGEGEQFF.

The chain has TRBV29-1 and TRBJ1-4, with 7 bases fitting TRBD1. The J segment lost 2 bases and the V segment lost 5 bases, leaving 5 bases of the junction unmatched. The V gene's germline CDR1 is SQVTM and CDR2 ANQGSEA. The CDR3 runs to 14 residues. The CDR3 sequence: CSVTTGRTNEKLFF. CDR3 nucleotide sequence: TGCAGCGTTACGACAGGGCGGACTAATGAAAAACTGTTTTTT.

CDR3 residues: CASSETGRQPQHF. The CDR3 DNA reads TGTGCCAGCAGTGAAACGGGTCGTCAGCCCCAGCATTTT. The chain uses TRBV6-1 and TRBJ1-5; D is unresolved. Per germline, CDR1 MNHNS and CDR2 SASEGT. Trimming stripped 2 bases from V and 6 bases from J, with 8 bases between. The CDR3 runs 13 residues.

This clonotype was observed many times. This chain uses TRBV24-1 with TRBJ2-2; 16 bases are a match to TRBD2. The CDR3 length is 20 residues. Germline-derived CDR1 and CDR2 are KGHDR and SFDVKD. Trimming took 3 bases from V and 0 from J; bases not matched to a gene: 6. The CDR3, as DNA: TGTGCCACCAGTGATGCCGGGACTAGCGGGAGGGACCCGAACACCGGGGAGCTGTTTTTT. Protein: CATSDAGTSGRDPNTGELFF.